These T cell receptor beta chains were read from a single sample in a study of radiotherapy plus CTLA-4 blockade in lung cancer. TCRdb's copy holds only in-frame clones and misses some; the assay was immunoSEQ multiplex PCR. The sample lists more than 90,000 clones, 88% seen once, with 4.5% to 6% in the top ten. Sample: peripheral blood, taken from a patient treated with radiotherapy plus ipilimumab. These receptor sequences come from a human donor with non-small cell lung cancer that progressed on radiotherapy plus ipilimumab. CDR3s include the opening cysteine and the closing phenylalanine or tryptophan. The D gene is left open where the match is weak. Clone size appears in some rows only: once, few, many, or a class for an expanded clone.

j_call d_call v_call clone_size cdr3_nt cdr3_aa
TRBJ2-1 TRBD2 TRBV9 . TGTGCCAGCAACCCGGGACTAGCGGGGGGGAGCTCCTACAATGAGCAGTTCTTC CASNPGLAGGSSYNEQFF
TRBJ1-4 . TRBV5-1 . TGCGCCAGCAGCATGGACACGTTAAACGAAAAACTGTTTTTT CASSMDTLNEKLFF
TRBJ1-2 . TRBV6-5 . TGTGCCAGCAGACCCACAGGGAACTATGGCTACACCTTC CASRPTGNYGYTF
TRBJ2-4 . TRBV2 . TGTGCCAGCAGTGACTCCCCCGGACAAATTCAGTACTTC CASSDSPGQIQYF
TRBJ2-2 . TRBV6-5 . TGTGCCAGCAGAGAAGCCGTAGGAGTCGGGGAGCTGTTTTTT CASREAVGVGELFF
TRBJ1-2 TRBD1 TRBV7-9 once TGTGCCAGCAGCCATCAGGGGGCCTTTAACTATGGCTACACCTTC CASSHQGAFNYGYTF
TRBJ2-7 . TRBV11-2 once TGTGCCAGCAGCTTAGTATACGAGCAGTACTTC CASSLVYEQYF
TRBJ2-1 . TRBV9 . TGTGCCAGCAGCTCCCGGGGGGCGGTATCCTACAATGAGCAGTTCTTC CASSSRGAVSYNEQFF
TRBJ1-1 TRBD1 TRBV5-4 . TGTGCCAGCAAGACCCAGGGGGCAAACACTGAAGCTTTCTTT CASKTQGANTEAFF
TRBJ2-7 TRBD1 TRBV25-1 . TGTGCCAGCAGCCGGGACAGCTCCTACGAGCAGTACTTC CASSRDSSYEQYF